This TCR beta chain comes out of a study of control samples from healthy donors and cancer patients. This CDR3 comprises 15 residues. The table came from immunoSEQ multiplex PCR; TCRdb's copy has only in-frame clones and leaves some out. This sample has 100,000 to 150,000 clones, with roughly 87% found just once. Sequencing input: blood. V and J are TRBV21-1 and TRBJ2-7. TRBV21-1 is flagged as a pseudogene. The receptor was isolated from a man younger than 35 in good health. The CDR3 loop reads CASLIRDGASYEQYF. CDR3 in DNA: TGTGCCAGCTTGATCCGGGACGGAGCCTCCTACGAGCAGTACTTC.